This passage covers 10 T cell receptor beta chains from one sample sequenced in a study of shared clonotypes between healthy human individuals. Naive CD8 cells were CD45RO-negative, positively selected for CCR7, excluding terminally differentiated effector memory CD45RA+ cells. The data were produced by immunoSEQ multiplex PCR, yet TCRdb's version contains in-frame clones alone and is incomplete. This repertoire shows about 680,000 clones, about 91% found once; its top ten account for 24%. The sequencing sample was made of naive CD8+ T cells sorted from blood. These receptors came from a young man in good health.

This chain links TRBV5-6 with TRBJ2-5; TRBD1 matches 9 bases. V shed 3 bases, J shed 6 bases, and the junction held 6 bases outside the gene matches. Germline CDR1 SGHDT, CDR2 YYEEEE. The CDR3 spans 14 residues. Here the CDR3 DNA reads TGTGCCAGCAGCTACGGGACAGGGCAACAGACCCAGTACTTC. Its protein is CASSYGTGQQTQYF.

The chain carries TRBV4-1 and TRBJ2-7, with 7 positions matching TRBD1. This CDR3 contains 14 residues. V trimming: 5 bases; J trimming: 5 bases; junction bases outside the gene matches: 9. CDR1 is MGHRA and CDR2 is YSYEKL in the germline V gene. CDR3 region: CASSTGQGVHEQYF. Written as DNA, the CDR3 is TGCGCCAGCAGCACCGGGCAGGGGGTACACGAGCAGTACTTC.

J is TRBJ2-1 and V is TRBV19; a weak D match, TRBD2 (5 bases). CDR1 is LNHDA and CDR2 is SQIVND in the germline V gene (reference sequence). V lost 8 bases and J 8 bases, leaving 10 bases between the germline ends. CDR3 length: 11 residues. The CDR3 protein is CASATGYEQFF. The CDR3 DNA is TGTGCCAGTGCAACGGGGTATGAGCAGTTCTTC. The variable domain in full, completed from reference TRBV19 and TRBJ2-1, reads DGGITQSPKYLFRKEGQNVTLSCEQNLNHDAMYWYRQDPGQGLRLIYYSQIVNDFQKGDIAEGYSVSREKKESFPLTVTSAQKNPTAFYLCASATGYEQFFGPGTRLTVL.

This clone was seen a few times. The chain recombines TRBV6-1 with TRBJ2-1, with 8 bases aligning to TRBD1. Germline V gene sequence: CDR1 MNHNS, CDR2 SASEGT. The V segment lost 7 bases and the J segment 3 bases; nucleotides outside the gene matches: 5. CDR3 size: 14 residues. This CDR3 reads CASTTGGGYNEQFF. CDR3 bases: TGTGCCAGCACAACAGGGGGAGGCTACAATGAGCAGTTCTTC.

This chain connects TRBV10-2 to TRBJ2-7, with TRBD1 identical over 7 bases. J gave up 4 bases and V 9 bases, and 6 bases lay outside the gene matches. Germline V gives CDR1 WSHSY, CDR2 SAAADI. The CDR3 runs 12 residues. Here the CDR3 DNA reads TGCGCCAGTGGGACAGATCCATACGAGCAGTACTTC. This gives the protein CASGTDPYEQYF.

The genes are TRBV10-2 and TRBJ2-7; D is undetermined. This CDR3 has 13 residues. V gave up 1 base and J gave up 6 bases, with 10 bases separating them. The V gene's germline CDR1 is WSHSY and CDR2 SAAADI. The DNA of the CDR3 is TGCGCCAGCAGTGAGTACCAGATCTCCGAGCAGTACTTC. This encodes CASSEYQISEQYF.

V gene TRBV2 combines with J gene TRBJ2-1; unclear D gene. The length of the CDR3 is 13 residues. Germline V gives CDR1 SNHLY, CDR2 FYNNEI. V was trimmed by 7 bases and J by 1 base, leaving 8 bases between them. CDR3 sequence: CASTRVSYNEQFF. The CDR3 DNA sequence: TGTGCCAGCACACGGGTATCCTACAATGAGCAGTTCTTC.

CDR3: CASSRSQYEQFF. Written as DNA, the CDR3 is TGTGCCAGCAGTCGTAGCCAGTATGAGCAGTTCTTC. The chain uses TRBV11-2 and TRBJ2-1; D uncertain. Germline CDR1 is SGHAT and CDR2 is FQNNGV. The V and J ends lost 6 bases and 8 bases respectively, with 11 bases between them. This CDR3 spans 12 amino acids.

This chain uses TRBV11-2 with TRBJ2-3; no reliable D call. Looked up from germline, CDR1 is SGHAT and CDR2 is FQNNGV. Trimming pared 0 bases from V and 7 bases from J, leaving 5 bases between. CDR3 size: 12 residues. The CDR3 DNA is TGTGCCAGCAGCTTAGAAGGGAATACGCAGTATTTT. Its translation: CASSLEGNTQYF.

The DNA of the CDR3 is TGTGCCAGCAGCCCCCCCCCGGGTTCCTACAATGAGCAGTTCTTC. Protein sequence: CASSPPPGSYNEQFF. This sequence joins TRBV9 and TRBJ2-1; D is uncertain. Trimming removed 4 bases from V and 1 base from J, with 12 bases in between. CDR1 is SGDLS, CDR2 YYNGEE, per germline. This CDR3 comprises 15 residues.